The TCR beta chain under discussion was sequenced for a study of T cells in Graves' hyperthyroidism and ophthalmopathy. The germline gives CDR1 SGHTA, CDR2 FQGNSA. With 5 bases removed from V and 0 bases from J, the gap between germline ends came to 11 bases. The CDR3 spans 16 residues. TCR beta CDR3 regions were amplified from RNA. The study used the HTBI primer set for a first-round RT-PCR of the TCR CDR3. From the multiplex PCR reads, TCRdb called clonotypes with MiXCR, one entry per CDR3 protein. The sample includes approximately 640,000 distinct CDR3 sequences, roughly 17% seen only once; the top ten take about a sixth.

This sequence joins TRBV7-2 and TRBJ2-6; D remains ambiguous. Sequencing was performed on blood. The TCR originated in a man aged 50 to 59 with Graves' hyperthyroidism. The CDR3 loop is CASSARHSSGANVLTF. In DNA, the CDR3 is TGTGCCAGCAGCGCGAGACACTCCTCTGGGGCCAACGTCCTGACTTTC.